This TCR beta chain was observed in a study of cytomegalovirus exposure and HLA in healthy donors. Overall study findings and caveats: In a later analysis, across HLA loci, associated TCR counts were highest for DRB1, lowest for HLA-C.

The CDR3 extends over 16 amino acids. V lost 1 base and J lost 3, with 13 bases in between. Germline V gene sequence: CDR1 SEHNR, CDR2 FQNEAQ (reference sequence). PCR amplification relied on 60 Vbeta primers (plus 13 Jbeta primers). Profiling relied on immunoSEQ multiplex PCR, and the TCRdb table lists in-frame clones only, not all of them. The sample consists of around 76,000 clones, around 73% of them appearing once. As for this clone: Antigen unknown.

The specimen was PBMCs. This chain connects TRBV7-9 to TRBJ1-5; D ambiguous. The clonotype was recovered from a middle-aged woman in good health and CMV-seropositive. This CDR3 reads CASSLGRGSNNQPQHF. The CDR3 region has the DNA TGTGCCAGCAGCTTAGGGCGGGGATCCAACAATCAGCCCCAGCATTTT.